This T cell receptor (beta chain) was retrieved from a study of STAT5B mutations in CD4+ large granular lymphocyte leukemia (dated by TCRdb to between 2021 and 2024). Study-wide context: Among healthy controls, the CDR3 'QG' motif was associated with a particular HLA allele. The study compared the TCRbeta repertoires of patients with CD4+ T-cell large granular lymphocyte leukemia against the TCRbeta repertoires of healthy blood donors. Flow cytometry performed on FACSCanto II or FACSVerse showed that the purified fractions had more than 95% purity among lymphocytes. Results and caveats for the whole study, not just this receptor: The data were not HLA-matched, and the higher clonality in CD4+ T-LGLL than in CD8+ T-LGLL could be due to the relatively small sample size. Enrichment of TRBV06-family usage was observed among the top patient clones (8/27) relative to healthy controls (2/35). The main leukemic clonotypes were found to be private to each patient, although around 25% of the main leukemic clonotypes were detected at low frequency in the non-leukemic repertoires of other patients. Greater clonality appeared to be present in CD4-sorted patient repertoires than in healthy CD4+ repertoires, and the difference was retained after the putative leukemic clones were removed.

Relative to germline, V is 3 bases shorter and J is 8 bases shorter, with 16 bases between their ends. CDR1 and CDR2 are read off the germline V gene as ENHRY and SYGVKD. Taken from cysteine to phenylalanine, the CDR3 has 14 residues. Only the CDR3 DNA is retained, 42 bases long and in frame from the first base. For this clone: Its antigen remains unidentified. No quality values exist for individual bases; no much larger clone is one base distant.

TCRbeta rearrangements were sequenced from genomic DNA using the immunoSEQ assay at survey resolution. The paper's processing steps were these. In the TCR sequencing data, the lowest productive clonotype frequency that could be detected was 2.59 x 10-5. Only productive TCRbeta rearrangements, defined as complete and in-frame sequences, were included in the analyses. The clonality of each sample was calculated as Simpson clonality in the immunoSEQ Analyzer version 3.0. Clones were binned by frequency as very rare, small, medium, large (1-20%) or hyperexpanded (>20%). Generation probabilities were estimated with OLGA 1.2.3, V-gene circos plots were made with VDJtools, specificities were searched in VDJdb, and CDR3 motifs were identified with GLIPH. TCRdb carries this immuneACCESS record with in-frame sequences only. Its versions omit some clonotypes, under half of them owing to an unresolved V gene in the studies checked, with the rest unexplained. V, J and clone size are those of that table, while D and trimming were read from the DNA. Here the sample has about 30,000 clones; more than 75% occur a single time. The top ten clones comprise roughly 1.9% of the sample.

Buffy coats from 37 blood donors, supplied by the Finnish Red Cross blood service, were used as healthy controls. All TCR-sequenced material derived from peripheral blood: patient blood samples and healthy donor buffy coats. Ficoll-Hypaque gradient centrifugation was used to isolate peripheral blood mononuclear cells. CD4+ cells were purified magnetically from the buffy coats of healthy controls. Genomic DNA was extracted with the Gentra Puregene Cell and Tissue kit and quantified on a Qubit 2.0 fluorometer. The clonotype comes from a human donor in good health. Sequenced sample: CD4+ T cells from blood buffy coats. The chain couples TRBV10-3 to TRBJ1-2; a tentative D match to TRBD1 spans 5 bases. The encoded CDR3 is CAISDSAGQRGYTF. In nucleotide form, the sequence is TGTGCCATCAGTGATTCTGCGGGGCAGAGGGGCTACACCTTC.